The 17 T cell receptor beta chains reported below all come from one sample, sequenced in a study of cytomegalovirus exposure and HLA in healthy donors. Primers for the PCR totalled 60 Vbeta and 13 Jbeta. Clones were sequenced by immunoSEQ multiplex PCR, and TCRdb holds only the in-frame ones, with some missing. The sample carries about 98,000 clones, over 65% recorded once. The source material was PBMCs. The receptor set was obtained from a male donor in good health and CMV-seronegative.

This chain joins TRBV6-1 and TRBJ1-5; 8 bases are shared with TRBD1. CDR1 MNHNS and CDR2 SASEGT come from the germline V gene. Trimming cost V 5 bases and J 4 bases; bases outside gene matches: 4. The CDR3 is 14 amino acids. The CDR3 reads CASSPTGGNQPQHF. For the CDR3, the DNA is TGTGCCAGCAGTCCTACAGGGGGGAATCAGCCCCAGCATTTT.

The chain has TRBV5-4 and TRBJ2-7; D is perhaps TRBD2 (6 bases). CDR3 length: 13 residues. V was cut by 0 bases and J by 6 bases, with 10 bases left in between. Looked up from germline, CDR1 is SGHNT and CDR2 is YYREEE (reference sequence). For the CDR3, the DNA is TGTGCCAGCAGCTTGGAACGGGAGCGCGAGCAGTACTTC. This codes for CASSLEREREQYF.

This rearrangement joins TRBV18 to TRBJ1-1, with D unresolved. Germline assignment: CDR1 KGHSH and CDR2 LQKENI. V was trimmed by 5 bases and J by 2 bases, leaving 9 bases between them. There are 13 residues in the CDR3. The CDR3 spells CASSEDQNTEAFF. CDR3 DNA: TGTGCCAGCTCAGAGGATCAAAACACTGAAGCTTTCTTT.

This clone showed up just once. The genes are TRBV28 and TRBJ2-7; 11 nucleotides line up with TRBD2. The CDR3 is 14 residues long. Per germline, CDR1 MDHEN and CDR2 SYDVKM. The ends lost 5 bases at V and 3 bases at J; junction bases unmatched: 3. The CDR3 sequence is CASSVAGGIYEQYF. The CDR3 DNA reads as TGTGCCAGCAGTGTAGCGGGAGGGATCTACGAGCAGTACTTC.

The rearrangement joins TRBV2 to TRBJ2-7; TRBD2 matches at 8 bases. This CDR3 has 14 amino acids. Germline values: CDR1 SNHLY, CDR2 FYNNEI. V lost 8 bases and J lost 1; bases outside the gene matches: 7. The CDR3 region is CASRGGEWSYEQYF. CDR3 coding DNA: TGTGCCAGCCGGGGGGGGGAGTGGTCCTACGAGCAGTACTTC.

The rearrangement links TRBV5-1 to TRBJ1-5; 9 positions agree with TRBD1. The CDR3 is 16 residues long. V trimming: 0 bases; J trimming: 7 bases; junction bases outside the gene matches: 8. CDR1 and CDR2 from the germline V gene are SGHRS and YFSETQ. In DNA form, the CDR3 reads TGCGCCAGCAGCTTGGGGGGGACAGGGACAGGGCAGCCCCAGCATTTT. Protein sequence: CASSLGGTGTGQPQHF.

The chain recombines TRBV5-1 with TRBJ2-1; D might be TRBD1 (6 bases). CDR3 length: 16 residues. Germline loops: CDR1 SGHRS, CDR2 YFSETQ. V lost 0 bases, J lost 5 bases, and 15 bases lay in between. The CDR3 DNA sequence: TGCGCCAGCAGCTTGGTTCTCGGGACACAGAACAATGAGCAGTTCTTC. Encoded protein: CASSLVLGTQNNEQFF. The whole variable domain, remainder taken from reference TRBV5-1 and TRBJ2-1, is KAGVTQTPRYLIKTRGQQVTLSCSPISGHRSVSWYQQTPGQGLQFLFEYFSETQRNKGNFPGRFSGRQFSNSRSEMNVSTLELGDSALYLCASSLVLGTQNNEQFFGPGTRLTVL.

The rearrangement links TRBV5-1 to TRBJ2-7; 16 bases are a match to TRBD2. V lost 4 bases and J lost 4; bases outside the gene matches: 8. From germline, CDR1 is SGHRS and CDR2 YFSETQ. CDR3 size: 17 residues. CDR3 bases: TGCGCCAGCAGCCCGGGACTAGCGGGAGGGCCAGCTTACGAGCAGTACTTC. Amino acid sequence: CASSPGLAGGPAYEQYF.

V usage is TRBV5-4 and J usage is TRBJ2-3; the match to TRBD2 covers 9 bases. The CDR3 loop spans 16 amino acids. Trimming at V came to 4 bases and at J to 1 base, leaving 7 bases not matched to a gene. Germline assignment: CDR1 SGHNT and CDR2 YYREEE (reference sequence). The DNA of the CDR3 is TGTGCCAGCAGCCCGTTCCCTAGCGGGGGCACAGATACGCAGTATTTT. Its translation: CASSPFPSGGTDTQYF.

The chain links TRBV7-9 to TRBJ2-5; a weak D match, TRBD1 (7 bases). CDR3 length equals 16 residues. Deletions cut 4 bases from V and 5 bases from J, with 20 bases between. Germline-derived CDR1 and CDR2 are SEHNR and FQNEAQ (reference sequence). The CDR3 loop is CASSSRTGLAGETQYF. The CDR3 DNA sequence: TGTGCCAGCAGCTCAAGGACAGGCCTGGCGGGGGAGACCCAGTACTTC.

This rearrangement joins TRBV7-8 to TRBJ2-3, with 8 bases lining up with TRBD2. The V and J ends lost 1 base and 2 bases, in that order; junction bases with no gene match: 2. The germline V gene has CDR1 SGHVS and CDR2 FQNEAQ. The length of the CDR3 is 15 residues. The CDR3 sequence is CASSLGLALTDTQYF. Written as DNA, the CDR3 is TGTGCCAGCAGCTTAGGACTAGCGCTCACAGATACGCAGTATTTT.

This chain connects TRBV21-1 to TRBJ2-1; the DNA was not used to check the table's D call, TRBD2. TRBV21-1 is annotated as a pseudogene. The CDR3 is 15 residues long. The CDR3 is CASSKEASGNNEQFF. CDR3 coding DNA: TGTGCCAGCAGCAAAGAGGCTAGCGGAAACAATGAGCAGTTCTTC.

This clone was seen once. V usage is TRBV7-3 and J usage is TRBJ2-5, with TRBD1 matching over 7 bases. The CDR3 is 13 residues long. Germline lookup yields CDR1 SGHTA and CDR2 FQGTGA. With V trimmed by 5 bases and J by 5 bases, 5 bases remained unmatched. The CDR3 DNA reads as TGTGCCAGCAGCGGGACAGCCCCCGAGACCCAGTACTTC. Encoded protein: CASSGTAPETQYF.

The V call is TRBV6-5, the J call TRBJ2-3, with D perhaps TRBD2 (6 bases). This CDR3 spans 14 amino acids. Germline V gene sequence: CDR1 MNHEY, CDR2 SVGAGI. The ends were cut back, 3 bases at V and 1 base at J, with 8 bases in the middle. CDR3 bases: TGTGCCAGCAGTTATAGCGGACGCACAGATACGCAGTATTTT. This sequence encodes CASSYSGRTDTQYF.

The chain uses TRBV27 and TRBJ2-7, with 15 bases matching TRBD2. The CDR3 sequence is 18 residues long. After removal of 5 bases from V and 6 bases from J, the junction contained 14 bases not matched to a gene. Germline V gives CDR1 MNHEY, CDR2 SMNVEV (reference sequence). The CDR3 region is CASSPTRTSGRAFLEQYF. As DNA, the CDR3 is TGTGCCAGCAGTCCTACCCGGACTAGCGGGAGGGCCTTCCTCGAGCAGTACTTC.

This clone was detected only a few times. V and J are TRBV7-9 and TRBJ2-7; possible D gene TRBD2, 5 bases. The V and J ends lost 5 bases and 4 bases respectively, with 15 bases between them. This CDR3 spans 14 amino acids. The V gene's germline CDR1 is SEHNR and CDR2 FQNEAQ (reference sequence). The CDR3 is CASSPGFSTYEQYF. As DNA, the CDR3 is TGTGCCAGCAGCCCGGGATTTAGTACGTACGAGCAGTACTTC.

This rearrangement joins TRBV11-2 to TRBJ1-1, with a weak D call TRBD1 (5 bases). There are 16 residues in the CDR3. V gave up 5 bases and J gave up 5 bases, with 21 bases separating them. CDR1 and CDR2 (germline): SGHAT, FQNNGV. CDR3 in amino acids: CASSPRGGGLWTEAFF. The CDR3 coding sequence is TGTGCCAGCAGCCCCCGAGGCGGGGGATTATGGACTGAAGCTTTCTTT. Using reference TRBV11-2 and TRBJ1-1 for the parts outside the CDR3, the full variable domain is EAGVAQSPRYKIIEKRQSVAFWCNPISGHATLYWYQQILGQGPKLLIQFQNNGVVDDSQLPKDRFSAERLKGVDSTLKIQPAKLEDSAVYLCASSPRGGGLWTEAFFGQGTRLTVV.